Described below is a single TCR beta chain sequence and its context. No antigen is known for it. This record belongs to a study of T cells in Graves' hyperthyroidism and ophthalmopathy. Germline loops: CDR1 SGDLS, CDR2 YYNGEE. CDR3 length: 16 residues. V was pared by 5 bases and J by 7 bases, with 19 bases between. TCR beta CDR3 regions were amplified from RNA transcripts. Primed by the HTBI set, a first-round RT-PCR was run on the TCR CDR3. One entry per CDR3 protein results from TCRdb running MiXCR on the multiplex PCR reads. The sample yields about 96,000 distinct CDR3 sequences, roughly 49% seen once. Patients aged 18 to 65 had newly diagnosed hyperthyroidism that had lasted under 2 months. The PBMCs studied were ones that came from roughly 9.4 ml fresh peripheral blood. Study-wide results and limits: Most clonotypes expanded in the thyroid (above 0.001) were also present in blood. The model identified upcoming ophthalmopathy a median approximately six months ahead of onset.

This chain connects TRBV9 to TRBJ1-6, with a weak D call TRBD1 (6 bases). This receptor was obtained from a woman aged 40-49 years with Graves' hyperthyroidism. Source material: blood. In nucleotides, the CDR3 is TGTGCCAGCAGGGGTGAAGGGGGGATACAAAATTCACCCCTCCACTTT. Amino acid sequence: CASRGEGGIQNSPLHF.